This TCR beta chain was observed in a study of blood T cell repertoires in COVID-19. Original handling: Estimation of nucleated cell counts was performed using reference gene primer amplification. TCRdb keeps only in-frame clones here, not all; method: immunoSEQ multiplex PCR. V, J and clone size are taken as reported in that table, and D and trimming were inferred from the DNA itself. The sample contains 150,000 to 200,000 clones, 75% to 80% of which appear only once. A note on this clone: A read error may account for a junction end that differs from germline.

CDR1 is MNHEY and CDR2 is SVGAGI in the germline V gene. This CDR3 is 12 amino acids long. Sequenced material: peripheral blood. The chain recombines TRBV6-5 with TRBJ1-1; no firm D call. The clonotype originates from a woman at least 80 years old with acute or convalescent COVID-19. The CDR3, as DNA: TGTGCCAGCAGCCCAACTCTGGGCAGGAGGGCCTTT. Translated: CASSPTLGRRAF.